The 27 T cell receptor beta chains below all came from one sample that was sequenced in a study of blood T cell repertoires in COVID-19. TCRdb keeps only in-frame clones here, not all; method: immunoSEQ multiplex PCR. The sample has approximately 400,000 clones; roughly 90% are singletons. The sequencing input was peripheral blood. Receptors originate from a man aged 40-49 years with acute or convalescent COVID-19.

This clone was picked up one time. The CDR3 protein is CASSQDRQGSQPQHF. CDR3 sequence (DNA): TGCGCCAGCAGCCAAGATCGACAGGGGAGTCAGCCCCAGCATTTT. This sequence joins TRBV4-1 and TRBJ1-5; 8 nucleotides match TRBD1. In germline, CDR1 is MGHRA, CDR2 YSYEKL. J was trimmed by 6 bases and V by 0 bases; bases with no gene match: 4. This CDR3 has 15 residues.

The CDR3 spells CATSRQGANAEAFF. In nucleotides, the CDR3 is TGTGCCACCAGCAGACAGGGGGCTAACGCTGAAGCTTTCTTT. This chain connects TRBV15 to TRBJ1-1; 8 bases are a match to TRBD1. CDR3 length: 14 amino acids. Germline CDR1 and CDR2: LNHNV and YYDKDF (reference sequence). V dropped 2 bases and J dropped 6; count of bases not matched to a gene: 5.

This sequence joins TRBV29-1 and TRBJ2-5, with a weak D call TRBD1 (5 bases). V was cut by 6 bases and J by 0 bases, with 11 bases left in between. Germline V gives CDR1 SQVTM, CDR2 ANQGSEA. This CDR3 comprises 13 residues. CDR3 residues: CSVVAGNQETQYF. The CDR3 DNA sequence: TGCAGCGTAGTGGCAGGGAACCAAGAGACCCAGTACTTC.

The J gene is TRBJ1-1, the V gene TRBV7-9; 7 bases agree with TRBD1. The J segment lost 0 bases and the V segment lost 5 bases, leaving 9 bases of the junction unmatched. Germline assignment: CDR1 SEHNR and CDR2 FQNEAQ (reference sequence). This CDR3 spans 16 amino acids. The CDR3 DNA follows: TGTGCCAGCAGCCCCGGGACAGTTCTTATGAACACTGAAGCTTTCTTT. This gives the protein CASSPGTVLMNTEAFF.

The genes are TRBV30 and TRBJ1-1, with 7 bases that match TRBD1. The CDR3 loop spans 15 amino acids. Trimming cost V 0 bases and J 1 base; bases outside gene matches: 5. Germline V CDR1 and CDR2: GTSNPN, SVGIG (reference sequence). CDR3 residues: CAWSVQGGRNTEAFF. The DNA for the CDR3 is TGTGCCTGGAGTGTACAAGGGGGCAGGAACACTGAAGCTTTCTTT.

The chain has TRBV19 and TRBJ1-2, with a tentative D call TRBD1 (5 bases). Between the trimmed V and J ends, which lost 1 base and 2 bases, there was a span of 11 bases. The CDR3 is 15 amino acids. CDR1 and CDR2 (germline): LNHDA, SQIVND (reference sequence). CDR3 nucleotides: TGTGCCAGTAGTATAGGTACTTCAGGGAACTATGGCTACACCTTC. Translation: CASSIGTSGNYGYTF. The entire variable domain, with the rest obtained from reference TRBV19 and TRBJ1-2, is as follows: DGGITQSPKYLFRKEGQNVTLSCEQNLNHDAMYWYRQDPGQGLRLIYYSQIVNDFQKGDIAEGYSVSREKKESFPLTVTSAQKNPTAFYLCASSIGTSGNYGYTFGSGTRLTVV.

The rearrangement uses TRBV10-3 and TRBJ1-1; 7 nucleotides agree with TRBD1. The CDR3 has 14 amino acids. V shed 5 bases, J shed 6 bases, and the junction held 9 bases outside the gene matches. CDR1 and CDR2 from the germline V gene are ENHRY and SYGVKD. CDR3 in amino acids: CAISRTGPSSEAFF. In DNA form, the CDR3 reads TGTGCCATCAGTAGGACAGGACCATCCTCTGAAGCTTTCTTT.

The chain carries TRBV10-1 and TRBJ2-2; 7 nucleotides line up with TRBD2. With V trimmed by 3 bases and J by 5 bases, 6 bases remained unmatched. CDR1 and CDR2 (germline): WNHNN, SYGVQD (reference sequence). The CDR3 covers 15 residues. The CDR3 region is CASSDELARTGELFF. CDR3 nucleotide sequence: TGCGCCAGCAGTGACGAACTAGCGCGGACCGGGGAGCTGTTTTTT.

The V and J genes are TRBV7-2 and TRBJ2-5; 9 bases are shared with TRBD2. Germline CDR1 SGHTA, CDR2 FQGNSA. The CDR3 spans 17 residues. With 2 bases clipped from V and 7 bases from J, the junction kept 14 bases outside the gene matches. The CDR3 DNA is TGTGCCAGCAGCTTACCGACTAGCGGCCCTCCCACGTGGACCCAGTACTTC. Protein sequence: CASSLPTSGPPTWTQYF.

V usage is TRBV11-2 and J usage is TRBJ1-2, with 10 bases identical to TRBD1. V lost 5 bases to trimming and J lost 3 bases; unmatched junction nucleotides: 6. The CDR3 is made up of 15 amino acids. In germline, CDR1 is SGHAT, CDR2 FQNNGV. The CDR3 region is CASSPRQGAYYGYTF. DNA for the CDR3: TGTGCCAGCAGCCCCCGACAGGGGGCTTACTATGGCTACACCTTC. Combining the CDR3 with reference TRBV11-2 and TRBJ1-2 gives the whole variable domain EAGVAQSPRYKIIEKRQSVAFWCNPISGHATLYWYQQILGQGPKLLIQFQNNGVVDDSQLPKDRFSAERLKGVDSTLKIQPAKLEDSAVYLCASSPRQGAYYGYTFGSGTRLTVV.

The chain recombines TRBV4-2 with TRBJ1-2; no clear D. Germline V CDR1 and CDR2: LGHNA, YNFKEQ. There are 16 residues in the CDR3. Between the trimmed V and J ends, which lost 0 bases and 0 bases, there was a span of 11 bases. The CDR3 region has the DNA TGTGCCAGCAGCCAAGATGCCAGACAAGCTAACTATGGCTACACCTTC. Residues: CASSQDARQANYGYTF.

The chain couples TRBV28 to TRBJ1-1, with TRBD1 matching 9 bases. CDR3 size: 17 residues. The germline CDR1 and CDR2 sequences are MDHEN and SYDVKM. The junction had 8 bases not matched to a gene; V was cut back by 2 bases and J by 1 base. CDR3 residues: CASSLLGQGSWNTEAFF. DNA for the CDR3: TGTGCCAGCAGTTTACTTGGACAGGGGTCCTGGAACACTGAAGCTTTCTTT.

The chain links TRBV29-1 to TRBJ1-1; TRBD1 might be the D (5 bases). Trimming shortened V by 7 bases and J by 8 bases, and 17 bases separated the two germline ends. Germline-derived CDR1 and CDR2 are SQVTM and ANQGSEA. CDR3 size: 12 residues. The CDR3 loop reads CSAGRGLEEAFF. For the CDR3, the DNA is TGCAGCGCCGGTAGGGGACTCGAAGAAGCTTTCTTT.

The chain joins TRBV25-1 to TRBJ1-6, with D perhaps TRBD1 (5 bases). Germline CDR1 MGHDK, CDR2 SYGVNS. Trimming took off 4 bases at V and 3 bases at J, with 13 bases between the two ends. CDR3 length equals 16 residues. The CDR3 region has the DNA TGTGCCAGCAGTGGCGGGACGGACCTCTATAATTCACCCCTCCACTTT. It specifies CASSGGTDLYNSPLHF.

The count of this clone is one. The chain links TRBV27 to TRBJ2-5; TRBD2 matches 9 bases. V lost 4 bases and J lost 5; bases outside the gene matches: 8. Germline CDR1 and CDR2: MNHEY and SMNVEV (reference sequence). The CDR3 runs 15 residues. The CDR3 nucleotides read TGTGCCAGCAGTTCCCGCCCCAGCGGGAGGGAGACCCAGTACTTC. It yields the protein CASSSRPSGRETQYF.

The chain couples TRBV19 to TRBJ2-7; 10 bases are shared with TRBD2. The CDR3 extends over 15 amino acids. CDR1 is LNHDA, CDR2 SQIVND, per germline (reference sequence). With 5 bases clipped from V and 4 bases from J, the junction kept 8 bases outside the gene matches. The CDR3: CASSPASGGSYEQYF. In DNA form, the CDR3 reads TGTGCCAGTAGTCCGGCTAGCGGGGGCTCTTACGAGCAGTACTTC.

J is TRBJ2-1 and V is TRBV12-5; D perhaps matches TRBD2 (7 bases). The CDR3 loop spans 16 amino acids. Deletions cut 1 base from V and 11 bases from J, with 21 bases between. Germline-derived CDR1 and CDR2 are LGHNT and FRNRAP. CDR3 in amino acids: CASGLEGGGPVSQQFF. For the CDR3, the DNA is TGTGCTAGTGGTTTGGAGGGGGGAGGGCCGGTTTCCCAGCAGTTCTTC.

The chain employs TRBV30 and TRBJ1-3; D uncertain. The CDR3 length is 17 residues. V dropped 2 bases and J dropped 0 bases, with 17 bases sitting between them. Germline V lookup: CDR1 GTSNPN, CDR2 SVGIG (reference sequence). CDR3 nucleotide sequence: TGTGCCTGGAGTATAGGAGCCGGCGGTTCCTCTGGAAACACCATATATTTT. Amino acid sequence: CAWSIGAGGSSGNTIYF.

The genes are TRBV27 and TRBJ2-1, with D tentatively TRBD2 (5 bases). Per the germline V gene, CDR1 is MNHEY and CDR2 is SMNVEV (reference sequence). There are 19 residues in the CDR3. Trimming pared 0 bases from V and 4 bases from J, leaving 22 bases between. The chain's CDR3 is CASSLSPPLAEVVYNEQFF. Here the CDR3 DNA reads TGTGCCAGCAGTTTATCGCCCCCGCTGGCGGAGGTAGTTTACAATGAGCAGTTCTTC.

V gene TRBV6-6 combines with J gene TRBJ1-1, with D tentatively TRBD1 (5 bases). The CDR3 is made up of 12 amino acids. V was cut by 5 bases and J by 6 bases, with 10 bases left in between. The germline V gene encodes CDR1 MNHNY and CDR2 SVGAGI (reference sequence). CDR3 amino acids: CASSHQGPEAFF. DNA for the CDR3: TGTGCCAGCAGTCATCAGGGCCCTGAAGCTTTCTTT.

This sequence joins TRBV5-1 and TRBJ2-7; D is perhaps TRBD2 (5 bases). CDR1 and CDR2 from the germline V gene are SGHRS and YFSETQ. This CDR3 contains 15 residues. V lost 5 bases and J 0 bases, leaving 15 bases between the germline ends. CDR3 protein: CASSPTRASSYEQYF. DNA of the CDR3: TGCGCCAGCAGTCCTACTAGGGCGAGCTCCTACGAGCAGTACTTC.

This rearrangement joins TRBV12-3 or TRBV12-4 to TRBJ2-3; D perhaps matches TRBD2 (6 bases). V dropped 2 bases and J dropped 3 bases, with 6 bases sitting between them. This CDR3 has 13 residues. This CDR3 is CASSLRETDTQYF. DNA for the CDR3: TGTGCCAGCAGTTTACGGGAGACAGATACGCAGTATTTT.

The chain joins TRBV7-9 to TRBJ2-7; a possible D gene is TRBD2 (6 bases). The germline V gene has CDR1 SEHNR and CDR2 FQNEAQ (reference sequence). The V end was cut by 4 bases, the J end by 0 bases, with 10 bases between. The length of the CDR3 is 14 residues. The CDR3 spells CASSSVRGSYEQYF. The CDR3 nucleotides read TGTGCCAGCAGCTCGGTGCGGGGCTCCTACGAGCAGTACTTC.

There are a few counts of this clone. The rearrangement joins TRBV7-9 to TRBJ1-5; TRBD1 matches 9 bases. With V trimmed by 1 base and J by 0 bases, 1 base remained unmatched. The CDR3 consists of 16 residues. CDR1 is SEHNR, CDR2 FQNEAQ, per germline (reference sequence). The CDR3 DNA reads as TGTGCCAGCAGCTTAGGGACAGGGGATAGCAATCAGCCCCAGCATTTT. It codes for CASSLGTGDSNQPQHF.

The chain has TRBV12-5 and TRBJ2-1; TRBD2 aligns across 13 bases. Germline V gene data show CDR1 as LGHNT and CDR2 as FRNRAP. Unmatched junction bases numbered 12, after V lost 6 bases and J lost 4 bases. The CDR3 consists of 18 residues. The CDR3 sequence: CASGRSPGLAGAYNEQFF. Written as DNA, the CDR3 is TGTGCTAGTGGACGATCGCCCGGACTAGCGGGAGCTTACAATGAGCAGTTCTTC.

The chain couples TRBV28 to TRBJ1-4; TRBD1 matches 7 bases. This CDR3 has 16 residues. CDR1 and CDR2 from the germline V gene are MDHEN and SYDVKM. The V gene end was trimmed by 5 bases and the J gene end by 7 bases; junction bases not matched to a gene: 13. CDR3 nucleotide sequence: TGTGCCAGCAGTACTGGAGGGGGCGCCTTAAGTGAAAAACTGTTTTTT. Encoded protein: CASSTGGGALSEKLFF.

This clone was seen only once. V and J are TRBV11-2 and TRBJ2-7; D possibly corresponds to TRBD2 (7 bases). V dropped 6 bases and J dropped 6 bases, with 21 bases sitting between them. The CDR3 contains 15 residues. Per the germline V gene, CDR1 is SGHAT and CDR2 is FQNNGV. For the CDR3, the DNA is TGTGCCAGCAGACTAATCCGGGGGGCGCGAATCGAGCAGTACTTC. It codes for CASRLIRGARIEQYF.